What follows describes a single T cell receptor beta chain. TCRdb re-called the 5' RACE reads; one entry per CDR3 protein, DNA not given. The table counts under 500,000 distinct CDR3 sequences; 7.3% lies in the top ten. This specimen belongs to a study of T cells expressing NK-cell markers. For the study at large: In sorted CD3+CD56+NKG2C+, CD3+CD56+NKG2C- and CD3+CD56-NKG2C+ T cells, TCR beta repertoires were obtained.

This receptor was identified in a woman aged 18 to 75 in good health. The sample was blood T cells: a sorted CD56 or NKG2C T cell subset, CD4+ or CD8+ T cells, or bulk PBMC T cells (not recorded which).

CDR3 amino acids: CSARAPSGHNEQFF. V gene TRBV20-1 combines with J gene TRBJ2-1; the D gene TCRdb calls, TRBD2, cannot be checked with no DNA. The germline V gene has CDR1 DFQATT and CDR2 SNEGSKA (reference sequence). The CDR3 length is 14 residues.